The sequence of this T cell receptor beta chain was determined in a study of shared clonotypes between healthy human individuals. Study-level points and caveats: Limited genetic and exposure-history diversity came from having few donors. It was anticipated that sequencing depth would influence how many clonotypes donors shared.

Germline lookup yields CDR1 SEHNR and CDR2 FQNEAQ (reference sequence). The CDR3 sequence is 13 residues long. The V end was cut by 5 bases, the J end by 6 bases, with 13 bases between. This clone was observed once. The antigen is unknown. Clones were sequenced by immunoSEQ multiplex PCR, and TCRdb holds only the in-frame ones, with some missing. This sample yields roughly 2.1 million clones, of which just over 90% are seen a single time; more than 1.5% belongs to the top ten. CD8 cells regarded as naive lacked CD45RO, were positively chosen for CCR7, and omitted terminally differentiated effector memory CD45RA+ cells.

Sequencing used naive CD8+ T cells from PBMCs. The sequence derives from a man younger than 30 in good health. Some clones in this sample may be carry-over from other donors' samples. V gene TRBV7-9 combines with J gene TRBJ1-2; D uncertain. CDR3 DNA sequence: TGTGCCAGCAGCCCGGGCCTCGAGAATGGCTACACCTTC. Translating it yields CASSPGLENGYTF.